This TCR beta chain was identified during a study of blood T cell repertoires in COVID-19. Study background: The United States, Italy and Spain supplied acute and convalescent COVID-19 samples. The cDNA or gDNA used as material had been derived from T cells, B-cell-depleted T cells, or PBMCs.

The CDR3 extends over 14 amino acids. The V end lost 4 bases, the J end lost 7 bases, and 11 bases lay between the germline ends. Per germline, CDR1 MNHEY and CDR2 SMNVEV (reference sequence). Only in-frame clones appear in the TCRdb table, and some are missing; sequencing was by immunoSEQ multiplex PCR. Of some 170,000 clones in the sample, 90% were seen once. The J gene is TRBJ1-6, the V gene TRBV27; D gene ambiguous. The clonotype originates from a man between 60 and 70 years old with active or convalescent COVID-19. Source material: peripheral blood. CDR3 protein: CASSWVGRNSPLHF. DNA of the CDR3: TGTGCCAGCAGTTGGGTAGGGAGAAATTCACCCCTCCACTTT.